The 21 T cell receptor beta chains given below trace back to one sample, sequenced in a study of cytomegalovirus exposure and HLA in healthy donors (dated by TCRdb to 2016 to 2017). The library relied on the immunoSEQ multiplex PCR assay. For the multiplex PCR, a mixture combining 60 forward primers for TCR Vbeta segments and 13 reverse primers for TCR Jbeta segments was used. Not all clones reach the TCRdb copy of this immuneACCESS table, which keeps in-frame sequences only. Checked studies attribute under half of the gap to unresolved V genes and leave the rest unexplained. For this sample there are fewer than 200,000 clones; 65% to 75% appear just once. The ten largest clones represent roughly 1.6% of the sample. Sequencing input: PBMCs. Source of these receptors: a girl aged 10 to 17 in good health and CMV-seronegative.

CDR3 DNA sequence: TGTGCCAGCAGTCGCAGACTAGATCAAGAGACCCAGTACTTC. It yields the protein CASSRRLDQETQYF. The chain links TRBV28 to TRBJ2-5, with D possibly TRBD2 on 6 matching bases. V dropped 5 bases and J dropped 2 bases, with 12 bases sitting between them. CDR3 length: 14 amino acids. Germline V gene data show CDR1 as MDHEN and CDR2 as SYDVKM.

The rearrangement joins TRBV27 to TRBJ2-6; TRBD1 aligns across 9 bases. The J segment lost 6 bases and the V segment lost 3 bases, leaving 6 bases of the junction unmatched. The CDR3 is 16 residues long. CDR1 and CDR2 from the germline V gene are MNHEY and SMNVEV (reference sequence). This chain's CDR3 is CASSFGTGFMANVLTF. CDR3 bases: TGTGCCAGCAGTTTCGGGACAGGGTTCATGGCCAACGTCCTGACTTTC.

This clone has only a few counts. The chain links TRBV30 to TRBJ1-5, with D unresolved. The V gene lost 2 bases and the J gene lost 9 bases, with 14 bases spanning the gap. The CDR3 has 13 amino acids. CDR1 is GTSNPN, CDR2 SVGIG, per germline (reference sequence). The CDR3 DNA reads as TGTGCCTGGAGTCCCCTCTCGTCCGGGCCCCAGCATTTT. This gives the protein CAWSPLSSGPQHF.

The chain has TRBV7-9 and TRBJ2-3; the match to TRBD2 covers 12 bases. Germline CDR1 is SEHNR and CDR2 is FQNEAQ (reference sequence). This CDR3 is built from 17 residues. J was trimmed by 5 bases and V by 0 bases; bases with no gene match: 6. CDR3 sequence (DNA): TGTGCCAGCAGCTTAGCCCCGACTAGCGGGGGAGGAGATACGCAGTATTTT. Translated: CASSLAPTSGGGDTQYF.

This clone was seen just once. The chain employs TRBV18 and TRBJ2-7; TRBD2 agrees at 13 bases. CDR3 length equals 18 residues. Looked up from germline, CDR1 is KGHSH and CDR2 is LQKENI. V gave up 2 bases and J gave up 4 bases; unmatched junction bases: 11. Here the CDR3 DNA reads TGTGCCAGCTCACCAAGTTCCTCCGGACTAGCGGGGGTGTACGAGCAGTACTTC. It specifies CASSPSSSGLAGVYEQYF.

This chain connects TRBV19 to TRBJ2-5, with D possibly matching TRBD2 (7 bases). The CDR3 runs to 14 residues. Deletions cut 4 bases from V and 5 bases from J, with 14 bases between. Germline CDR1 LNHDA, CDR2 SQIVND (reference sequence). The CDR3 sequence: CASSSWTAGETQYF. Here the CDR3 DNA reads TGTGCCAGTAGTAGCTGGACAGCGGGGGAGACCCAGTACTTC.

This sequence joins TRBV2 and TRBJ1-2; 7 nucleotides line up with TRBD1. The CDR3 is 16 residues long. CDR1 and CDR2 (germline): SNHLY, FYNNEI. J was trimmed by 4 bases and V by 6 bases; bases with no gene match: 14. DNA for the CDR3: TGTGCCAGCAGGACGGACATCCTACAGGGGATCTATGGCTACACCTTC. It codes for CASRTDILQGIYGYTF.

V gene TRBV7-9 combines with J gene TRBJ2-7, with unresolved D. V was trimmed by 5 bases and J by 5 bases, leaving 10 bases between them. The CDR3 spans 12 residues. Germline CDR1 SEHNR, CDR2 FQNEAQ (reference sequence). The CDR3 region is CASSPQSDEQYF. CDR3 nucleotide sequence: TGTGCCAGCAGCCCCCAGTCAGACGAGCAGTACTTC. The complete variable domain, with remaining parts taken from reference TRBV7-9 and TRBJ2-7, reads DTGVSQNPRHKITKRGQNVTFRCDPISEHNRLYWYRQTLGQGPEFLTYFQNEAQLEKSRLLSDRFSAERPKGSFSTLEIQRTEQGDSAMYLCASSPQSDEQYFGPGTRLTVT.

The gene calls are TRBV4-1 and TRBJ2-1; 10 bases match TRBD2. The ends lost 5 bases at V and 4 bases at J; junction bases unmatched: 8. Germline-derived CDR1 and CDR2 are MGHRA and YSYEKL. This CDR3 comprises 16 residues. CDR3 DNA: TGCGCCAGCAGCGGGGCCGGGACTAGCGATTACAATGAGCAGTTCTTC. Translation gives CASSGAGTSDYNEQFF.

This clone was counted a few times. This sequence joins TRBV5-8 and TRBJ1-5; D perhaps matches TRBD1 (6 bases). The CDR3 consists of 15 residues. The germline V and J ends were trimmed by 3 bases and 1 base, with 11 bases remaining between them. Germline CDR1 reads SGHTS; CDR2 reads YDEGEE. The CDR3 coding sequence is TGTGCCAGCAGCTCCTCGGACAGCAGCAATCAGCCCCAGCATTTT. It is translated as CASSSSDSSNQPQHF.

This chain joins TRBV15 and TRBJ1-6; D may be TRBD1 (5 bases). Germline V gene data show CDR1 as LNHNV and CDR2 as YYDKDF (reference sequence). Between the trimmed V and J ends, which lost 2 bases and 2 bases, there was a span of 19 bases. The CDR3 runs 19 residues. CDR3 bases: TGTGCCACCAGCAGATCCACCCAACTCAGGGCCACCTATAATTCACCCCTCCACTTT. This gives the protein CATSRSTQLRATYNSPLHF. The full variable domain, with the rest looked up from reference TRBV15 and TRBJ1-6, is DAMVIQNPRYQVTQFGKPVTLSCSQTLNHNVMYWYQQKSSQAPKLLFHYYDKDFNNEADTPDNFQSRRPNTSFCFLDIRSPGLGDTAMYLCATSRSTQLRATYNSPLHFGNGTRLTVT.

The chain combines TRBV2 with TRBJ2-4, with D perhaps matching TRBD1 (6 bases). The germline CDR1 and CDR2 sequences are SNHLY and FYNNEI. The CDR3 consists of 16 residues. V lost 2 bases and J lost 6, with 17 bases in between. The CDR3 DNA reads as TGTGCCAGCAGTGAATACCTGGACAGTCCGGGAAACATTCAGTACTTC. Protein sequence: CASSEYLDSPGNIQYF.

This chain links TRBV29-1 with TRBJ2-2; 11 positions agree with TRBD1. CDR3 length equals 13 residues. Germline values: CDR1 SQVTM, CDR2 ANQGSEA. With V trimmed by 5 bases and J by 7 bases, 3 bases remained unmatched. CDR3 amino acids: CSVKGQGDGELFF. The CDR3 DNA reads as TGCAGCGTTAAGGGACAGGGGGACGGGGAGCTGTTTTTT.

This chain uses TRBV7-3 with TRBJ1-1, with D tentatively TRBD1 (5 bases). CDR3 length: 15 amino acids. Germline-derived CDR1 and CDR2 are SGHTA and FQGTGA. Trimming left V 5 bases short and J 4 bases short, with 17 bases between. CDR3 amino acids: CASSPQVGQTTEAFF. The CDR3 DNA sequence: TGTGCCAGCAGCCCCCAGGTGGGGCAGACCACTGAAGCTTTCTTT.

In its sample, this clone was seen a few times. This chain joins TRBV4-1 and TRBJ2-3, with no clear D. Germline V gene lookup returns CDR1 MGHRA and CDR2 YSYEKL. This CDR3 region has 16 residues. V lost 1 base, J lost 2 bases, and 13 bases lay in between. The CDR3 nucleotides read TGCGCCAGCAGCCAAGGAAACCCTGACATCACAGATACGCAGTATTTT. It codes for CASSQGNPDITDTQYF.

The rearrangement joins TRBV14 to TRBJ2-5; D might be TRBD2 (5 bases). Trimming took 4 bases from V and 5 from J, leaving 11 bases between them. This CDR3 comprises 13 residues. Germline CDR1 SGHDN, CDR2 FVKESK. CDR3 bases: TGTGCCAGCAGCCCTCGGGAAGGGGAGACCCAGTACTTC. Translating gives CASSPREGETQYF. Using reference TRBV14 and TRBJ2-5 for the parts outside the CDR3, the full variable domain is EAGVTQFPSHSVIEKGQTVTLRCDPISGHDNLYWYRRVMGKEIKFLLHFVKESKQDESGMPNNRFLAERTGGTYSTLKVQPAELEDSGVYFCASSPREGETQYFGPGTRLLVL.

The CDR3 region has the DNA TGTGCCAGCAGCTTAGAGTCCCGAGGAGTACATGAAGCTTTCTTT. Amino acid sequence: CASSLESRGVHEAFF. The genes are TRBV7-9 and TRBJ1-1, with D unclear. Germline V gene sequence: CDR1 SEHNR, CDR2 FQNEAQ (reference sequence). The CDR3 sequence is 15 residues long. The V and J ends lost 1 base and 7 bases respectively, with 16 bases between them. Complete variable domain (other parts from reference TRBV7-9 and TRBJ1-1): DTGVSQNPRHKITKRGQNVTFRCDPISEHNRLYWYRQTLGQGPEFLTYFQNEAQLEKSRLLSDRFSAERPKGSFSTLEIQRTEQGDSAMYLCASSLESRGVHEAFFGQGTRLTVV.

The chain combines TRBV19 with TRBJ2-5; possibly TRBD2 for D (6 bases). This CDR3 region has 15 residues. Between the trimmed V and J ends, which lost 3 bases and 1 base, there was a span of 12 bases. The germline V gene has CDR1 LNHDA and CDR2 SQIVND (reference sequence). The CDR3 spells CASSMGGWGQETQYF. The CDR3 nucleotides are TGTGCCAGTAGTATGGGGGGATGGGGCCAAGAGACCCAGTACTTC.

The CDR3 nucleotides are TGTGCCAGCAGCGACAGTCCAGGAAACACCATATATTTT. Protein product: CASSDSPGNTIYF. The rearrangement links TRBV6-5 to TRBJ1-3; D is perhaps TRBD1 (5 bases). V lost 6 bases to trimming and J lost 4 bases, with 10 bases between them. From germline, CDR1 is MNHEY and CDR2 SVGAGI. The CDR3 contains 13 residues.

V is TRBV19 and J is TRBJ2-1, with 9 bases that match TRBD1. The germline gives CDR1 LNHDA, CDR2 SQIVND (reference sequence). This CDR3 comprises 16 residues. J was trimmed by 2 bases and V by 7 bases; bases with no gene match: 9. The CDR3 region is CASIGLGQGPYNEQFF. The DNA of the CDR3 is TGTGCCAGTATCGGACTGGGACAGGGCCCCTACAATGAGCAGTTCTTC.

The CDR3 bases are TGTGCCAGCAGCCTCACCCGAGGGGGCTCCTACGAGCAGTACTTC. It specifies CASSLTRGGSYEQYF. V is TRBV7-8 and J is TRBJ2-7; TRBD1 might be the D (6 bases). Trimming removed 5 bases at V and 0 bases at J, with 14 bases between. There are 15 residues in the CDR3. Germline V gives CDR1 SGHVS, CDR2 FQNEAQ. Using reference TRBV7-8 and TRBJ2-7 for the parts outside the CDR3, the full variable domain is GAGVSQSPRYKVAKRGQDVALRCDPISGHVSLFWYQQALGQGPEFLTYFQNEAQLDKSGLPSDRFFAERPEGSVSTLKIQRTQQEDSAVYLCASSLTRGGSYEQYFGPGTRLTVT.